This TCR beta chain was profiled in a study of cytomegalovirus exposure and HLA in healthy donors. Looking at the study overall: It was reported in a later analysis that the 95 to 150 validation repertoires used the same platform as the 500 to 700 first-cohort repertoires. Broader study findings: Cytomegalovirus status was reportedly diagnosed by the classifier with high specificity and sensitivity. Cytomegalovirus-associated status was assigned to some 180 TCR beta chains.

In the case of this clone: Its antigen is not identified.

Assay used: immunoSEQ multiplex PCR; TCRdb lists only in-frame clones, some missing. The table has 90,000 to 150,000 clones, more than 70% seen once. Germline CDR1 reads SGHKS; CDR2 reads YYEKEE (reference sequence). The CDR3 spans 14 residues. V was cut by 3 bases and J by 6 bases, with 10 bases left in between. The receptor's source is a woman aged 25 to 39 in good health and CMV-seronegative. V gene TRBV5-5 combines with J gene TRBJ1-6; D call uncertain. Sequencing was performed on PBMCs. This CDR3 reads CASSSGLLNSPLHF. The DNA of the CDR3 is TGTGCCAGCAGCTCTGGACTGCTTAATTCACCCCTCCACTTT.